This entry lists 14 T cell receptor gamma chains sequenced from one sample in a study of Vδ1+ human thymocytes. Study-wide results and caveats: In the thymus, TRG and TRD repertoires looked highly polyclonal with Gaussian CDR3 lengths.

RNA was extracted from the cells and then reverse transcribed. Pooled V-gene forward primers with one constant-region reverse primer generated the CDR3 amplicons by multiplex PCR. TCRdb re-identified clones in the multiplex PCR reads via CATT. The sample shows 36,000 or so gamma-chain clones, roughly a fifth of them seen only once. These receptors lack a known antigen. The sample consisted of Vdelta1+ gamma-delta thymocytes from the thymus. Subset specified: FACS-sorted CD3+ TCRalphabeta- TCRVdelta1+ TCRVdelta2- thymocytes. The receptors derive from a girl under three years old who had congenital heart surgery.

In this sample, this clone turned up a few times. This chain uses TRGV9 with TRGJ1 or TRGJ2. CDR1 and CDR2 from the germline V gene are GITISATS and ISYDGTV (reference sequence). With V trimmed by 0 bases and J by 14 bases, 4 bases remained unmatched. The CDR3 is 10 amino acids. The CDR3 spells CALWEVTELF. The DNA of the CDR3 is TGTGCCTTGTGGGAGGTGACGGAACTCTTT.

With respect to this clone: With a much larger clone just one base away, this may be a read error. V gene TRGV4 combines with J gene TRGJ1 or TRGJ2. This CDR3 spans 12 amino acids. The V and J ends lost 3 bases and 5 bases, in that order; junction bases with no gene match: 4. Germline CDR1 is EGSTGY and CDR2 is YDSYTSSV. The chain's CDR3 is CATWDWHYKKLF. The CDR3 nucleotides read TGTGCCACCTGGGATTGGCATTATAAGAAACTCTTT.

This clone was seen more than once but under ten times. The chain links TRGV3 to TRGJ1 or TRGJ2. CDR3 length: 15 residues. Losses at the gene ends were 0 bases for V and 3 bases for J; bases not matched to a gene: 8. CDR1 and CDR2 (germline): VTNTFY, YDVSTARD (reference sequence). The CDR3 spells CATWDRPPFYYKKLF. The CDR3 nucleotides are TGTGCCACCTGGGACAGGCCCCCCTTTTATTATAAGAAACTCTTT.

This clone is categorized as medium-sized. Other DNA sequences from this sample encode an identical CDR3 as well. This chain uses TRGV3 with TRGJ1 or TRGJ2. Looked up from germline, CDR1 is VTNTFY and CDR2 is YDVSTARD (reference sequence). Trimming at V came to 3 bases and at J to 0 bases, leaving 2 bases not matched to a gene. This CDR3 has 13 residues. For the CDR3, the DNA is TGTGCCACCTGGGACCGGAATTATTATAAGAAACTCTTT. Translating gives CATWDRNYYKKLF.

This clone was seen repeatedly, ten times or more. The rearrangement uses TRGV8 and TRGJ1 or TRGJ2. V lost 2 bases, J lost 3 bases, and 4 bases stayed unmatched. CDR3 length equals 13 residues. Germline CDR1 reads VENAVY; CDR2 reads YDSYNSRV. In DNA form, the CDR3 reads TGTGCCACCTGGGATACCCTTTATTATAAGAAACTCTTT. It is translated as CATWDTLYYKKLF.

This clone was detected only a few times. Other DNA sequences in the sample encode the same CDR3. The rearrangement joins TRGV4 to TRGJ1 or TRGJ2. V shed 0 bases, J shed 5 bases, and the junction held 4 bases outside the gene matches. The CDR3 has 13 amino acids. CDR1 is EGSTGY, CDR2 YDSYTSSV, per germline. The CDR3 sequence: CATWDGPHYKKLF. DNA of the CDR3: TGTGCCACCTGGGATGGGCCCCATTATAAGAAACTCTTT.

As for this clone: This could be a read error, since a much larger clone is one nucleotide away. The gene calls are TRGV5 and TRGJ1 or TRGJ2. This CDR3 has 13 residues. Per germline, CDR1 VINAFY and CDR2 YDVSNSKD. CDR3 loop: CATWDGFYYKKLF. CDR3 coding DNA: TGTGCCACCTGGGACGGTTTTTATTATAAGAAGCTCTTT.

This chain connects TRGV2 to TRGJ1 or TRGJ2. The length of the CDR3 is 15 residues. V lost 2 bases to trimming and J lost 5 bases; unmatched junction nucleotides: 12. CDR1 is EGSNGY and CDR2 is YDSYNSKV in the germline V gene. The CDR3 spells CATWDEDWTHYKKLF. The CDR3 DNA sequence: TGTGCCACCTGGGACGAGGATTGGACTCATTATAAGAAACTCTTT.

This sequence joins TRGV4 and TRGJP2. The CDR3 sequence is 17 residues long. Trimming took 5 bases from V and 0 from J; bases not matched to a gene: 12. Germline CDR1 EGSTGY, CDR2 YDSYTSSV. The CDR3 nucleotides read TGTGCCACCTGGGCCTCTAGATTATATAGTAGTGATTGGATCAAGACGTTT. Amino acid sequence: CATWASRLYSSDWIKTF.

This clone was seen more than once but under ten times. This same CDR3 is encoded by further DNA sequences in the sample. The chain couples TRGV9 to TRGJ1 or TRGJ2. CDR3 length: 14 amino acids. V shed 0 bases and J 4 bases; nucleotides not matched to a gene: 6. The germline V gene has CDR1 GITISATS and CDR2 ISYDGTV (reference sequence). CDR3 nucleotides: TGTGCCTTGTGGGAGGTGCGGGGGTATTATAAGAAACTCTTT. This codes for CALWEVRGYYKKLF.

This clone occurred a few times. V and J are TRGV9 and TRGJ1 or TRGJ2. V shed 3 bases and J 12 bases; nucleotides not matched to a gene: 14. Germline V lookup: CDR1 GITISATS, CDR2 ISYDGTV (reference sequence). The CDR3 sequence is 13 residues long. The CDR3 reads CALWESSVSVKLF. The CDR3 DNA reads as TGTGCCTTGTGGGAGTCGTCGGTAAGTGTGAAACTCTTT.

The chain employs TRGV9 and TRGJ1 or TRGJ2. CDR1 and CDR2 (germline): GITISATS, ISYDGTV (reference sequence). J was trimmed by 8 bases and V by 0 bases; bases with no gene match: 10. CDR3 length equals 14 residues. CDR3: CALWEVRFMDKKLF. The CDR3 DNA reads TGTGCCTTGTGGGAGGTGCGTTTTATGGATAAGAAACTCTTT.

A few counts support this clone. The chain carries TRGV4 and TRGJ1 or TRGJ2. This CDR3 spans 15 amino acids. The J segment lost 4 bases and the V segment lost 1 base, leaving 10 bases of the junction unmatched. From germline, CDR1 is EGSTGY and CDR2 YDSYTSSV. CDR3 nucleotides: TGTGCCACCTGGGATGGTGGGGCCCTGTATTATAAGAAACTCTTT. It is translated as CATWDGGALYYKKLF.

The J gene is TRGJ1 or TRGJ2, the V gene TRGV2. Germline lookup yields CDR1 EGSNGY and CDR2 YDSYNSKV. J gave up 6 bases and V 3 bases, and 11 bases lay outside the gene matches. This CDR3 spans 14 amino acids. CDR3 residues: CATWDRHRAYKKLF. For the CDR3, the DNA is TGTGCCACCTGGGACAGGCACAGGGCTTATAAGAAACTCTTT.